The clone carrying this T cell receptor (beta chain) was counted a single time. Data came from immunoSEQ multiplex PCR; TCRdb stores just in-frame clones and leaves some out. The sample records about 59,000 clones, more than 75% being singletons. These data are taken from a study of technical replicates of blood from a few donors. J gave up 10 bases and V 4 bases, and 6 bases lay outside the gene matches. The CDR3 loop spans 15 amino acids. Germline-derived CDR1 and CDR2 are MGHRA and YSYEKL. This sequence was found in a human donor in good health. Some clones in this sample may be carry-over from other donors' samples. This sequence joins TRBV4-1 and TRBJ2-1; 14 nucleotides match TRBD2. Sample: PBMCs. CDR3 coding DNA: TGCGCCAGCAGCCCGGGGACTAGCGGGAGCTTGGAGCAGTTCTTC. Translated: CASSPGTSGSLEQFF.